This record looks at one T cell receptor (beta chain) sequence and its context. This clonotype has ten or more counts. Its target antigen remains unknown. Per-nucleotide qualities are absent, and no much larger clonotype sits a single base away. Profiling of TCR beta VDJ combinations and CDR3 sequences used genomic DNA as the template. TCR repertoire sequencing was run on an Illumina HiSeq 2000. Concerning the study's data processing: TRBV/TRBJ rearrangement plots, CDR3 size and DJ length profiles, and Simpson's diversity index were used to assess repertoires. The most abundant DNA sequence in the deep sequencing data was taken as the immunodominant clone. CDR3 amino acid sequences were screened for sharing across subjects and compared with published repertoires and the VDJdb database. TCRdb reprocessing: public reads trimmed at Q25 with fastp, clones called with MiXCR, in-frame beta chains kept. Rows merge per CDR3 protein into single entries with the most common DNA and genes. The V and J calls and clone size come from TCRdb's table, not from the authors' own analysis. Counted in this sample were 150,000 to 200,000 distinct CDR3 sequences; less than 60% of them appeared once. 3.2% of the sample goes to the ten largest clones.

These data belong to a study of CD8+CD57+ T cells in acquired aplastic anemia (dated by TCRdb to 2016 to 2018). Background on the whole study: Extracted DNA from sorted CD4+ and CD8+ cells averaged around 3.2 ug, ranging from about 0.18 to 27.4 ug. CD8+CD57+ expansion was defined as frequency above the mean frequency observed in healthy subjects. General findings and caveats noted by the study authors: Patients and healthy controls showed no significant difference in CD8+ Simpson's diversity (P=0.060). Although around 30 CD8+ CDR3 sequences were shared by patients and controls, these sequences appeared highly expressed in patients and within the immunodominant clones of patients.

The patients picked for sequencing were ones in whom flow cytometry had shown an expansion of CD8+CD57+ cells. Every patient had severe acquired aplastic anemia, diagnosed using the International Study of Aplastic Anemia and Agranulocytosis and Camitta criteria. Patients had received no therapy at the time of blood sampling. In the study, sorted CD4+ and CD8+ blood T cells from patients with severe aplastic anemia and from healthy subjects underwent deep sequencing of TCR repertoires. In the USA, patient enrollment took place under clinicaltrials.gov protocols 00001620, 01623167, 00001397, 00071045, 00081523 and 00961064. Ficoll-Paque density gradient centrifugation was used to isolate peripheral blood mononuclear cells. Before DNA extraction, CD4+ and CD8+ T cells were sorted with FACS or magnetic beads. The junction carries 10 bases between V and J, which are trimmed by 8 bases and 4 bases respectively. The CDR3 contains 12 residues, cysteine and phenylalanine counted. The read is trimmed to its CDR3 DNA, 36 bases read in frame from base 1. CDR1 and CDR2 are read off the germline V gene as MNHEY and SVGEGT.

The TCR was taken from a human donor with aplastic anemia. The specimen sequenced was sorted CD4+, CD8+, or CD8+CD57+ T cells (not recorded which) from PBMCs. The sequence is built from TRBV6-2 or TRBV6-3 and TRBJ2-3; there is no confident call for the D gene. The CDR3 has the sequence CASGTASDTQYF. The nucleotides are TGTGCCAGCGGCACCGCATCAGATACGCAGTATTTT.